This T cell receptor (beta chain) was documented in a study of blood T cell repertoires in COVID-19. Across the whole study: From the United States, Italy and Spain came samples of acute and convalescent COVID-19.

The data were produced by immunoSEQ multiplex PCR, yet TCRdb's version contains in-frame clones alone and is incomplete. The profile shows about 130,000 clones, 75% to 90% of them singletons. Germline CDR1 and CDR2: LNHDA and SQIVND (reference sequence). The CDR3 is made up of 15 amino acids. Deletions cut 8 bases from V and 0 bases from J, with 14 bases between. This receptor was identified in a woman in her 50s who had recovered from COVID-19. The sample consisted of PBMCs or T cells enriched from blood (not recorded which). The V call is TRBV19, the J call TRBJ1-3; D remains ambiguous. CDR3 in amino acids: CASSVNSRSGNTIYF. The DNA for the CDR3 is TGTGCCAGTTCGGTCAACAGCCGCTCTGGAAACACCATATATTTT.